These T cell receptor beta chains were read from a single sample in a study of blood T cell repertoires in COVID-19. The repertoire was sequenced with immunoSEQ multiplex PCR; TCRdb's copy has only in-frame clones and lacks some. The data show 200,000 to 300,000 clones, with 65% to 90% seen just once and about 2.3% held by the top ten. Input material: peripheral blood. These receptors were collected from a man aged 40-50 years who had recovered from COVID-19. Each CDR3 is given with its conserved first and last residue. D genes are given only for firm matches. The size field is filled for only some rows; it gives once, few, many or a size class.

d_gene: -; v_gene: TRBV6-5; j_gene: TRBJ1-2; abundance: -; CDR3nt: TGTGCCAGCAGTTTTACAGGGAGATATGGCTACACCTTC; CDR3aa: CASSFTGRYGYTF
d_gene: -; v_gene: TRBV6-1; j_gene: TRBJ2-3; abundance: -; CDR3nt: TGTGCCAGCAGTGAAGTGTGGCAGGTCACAGATACGCAGTATTTT; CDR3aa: CASSEVWQVTDTQYF
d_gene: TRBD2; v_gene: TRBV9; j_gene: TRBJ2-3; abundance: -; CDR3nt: TGTGCCAGCAGCGCTAGCGGGTGGGGAGATACGCAGTATTTT; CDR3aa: CASSASGWGDTQYF
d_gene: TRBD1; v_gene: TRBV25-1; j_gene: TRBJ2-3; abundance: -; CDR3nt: TGTGCCAGCAGTGAACCAAGGACAGGGGCAGATACGCAGTATTTT; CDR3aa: CASSEPRTGADTQYF
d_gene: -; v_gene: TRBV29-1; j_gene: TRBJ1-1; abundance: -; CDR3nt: TGCAGCGGTCTCGCCGGGGAGAACACTGAAGCTTTCTTT; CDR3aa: CSGLAGENTEAFF
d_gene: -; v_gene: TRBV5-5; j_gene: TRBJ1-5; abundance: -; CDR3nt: TGTGCCAGCAGCGAGGCCCCTGATCAGCCCCAGCATTTT; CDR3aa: CASSEAPDQPQHF
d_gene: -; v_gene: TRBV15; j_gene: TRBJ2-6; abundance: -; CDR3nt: TGTGCCACCTCGCAGGGGGGACACTCTGGGGCCAACGTCCTGACTTTC; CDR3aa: CATSQGGHSGANVLTF
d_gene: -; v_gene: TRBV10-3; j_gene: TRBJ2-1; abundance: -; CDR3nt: TGTGCCATCAGTGTAAACGGCTTACGCGGAAATGAGCAGTTCTTC; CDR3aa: CAISVNGLRGNEQFF
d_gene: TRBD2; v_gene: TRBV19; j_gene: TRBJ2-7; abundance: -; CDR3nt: TGTGCCAGTAGTACTAGCGGCAAGTACTACGAGCAGTACTTC; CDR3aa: CASSTSGKYYEQYF
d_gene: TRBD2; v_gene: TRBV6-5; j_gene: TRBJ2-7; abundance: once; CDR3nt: TGTGCCAGCAGCACCCCCGGGACTAGCGGCTACGAGCAGTACTTC; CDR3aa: CASSTPGTSGYEQYF
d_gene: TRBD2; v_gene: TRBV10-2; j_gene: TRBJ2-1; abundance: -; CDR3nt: TGCGCCAGCAGCCTAGCGGGAGGGCCGGGTGAGCAGTTCTTC; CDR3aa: CASSLAGGPGEQFF
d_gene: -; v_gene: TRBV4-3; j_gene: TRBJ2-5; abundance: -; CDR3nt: TGCGCCAGCTCGGTAGCGTACATGGGGACCCAGTACTTC; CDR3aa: CASSVAYMGTQYF
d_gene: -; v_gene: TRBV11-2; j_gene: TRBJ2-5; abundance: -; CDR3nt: TGTGCCAGCAGCCCCCAAGCCCAAGAGACCCAGTACTTC; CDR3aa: CASSPQAQETQYF
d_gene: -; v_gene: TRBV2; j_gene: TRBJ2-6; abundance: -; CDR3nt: TGTGCCAGCACCGGCGGGGCGGTCTCTGGGGCCAACGTCCTGACTTTC; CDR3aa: CASTGGAVSGANVLTF
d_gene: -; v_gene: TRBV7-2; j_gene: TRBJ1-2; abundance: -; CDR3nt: TGTGCCAGCAGCTTTCCCCGACAGGCCCCCCTAACTTATGATGGCTACACCTTC; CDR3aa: CASSFPRQAPLTYDGYTF
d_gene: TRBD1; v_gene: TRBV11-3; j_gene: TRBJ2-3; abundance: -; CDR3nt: TGTGCCAGCAGCCTGACTTACAGGGGGCGCCCAGATACGCAGTATTTT; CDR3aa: CASSLTYRGRPDTQYF
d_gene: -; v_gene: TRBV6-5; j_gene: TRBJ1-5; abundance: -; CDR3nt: TGTGCCAGCAGTCCAGGTACGAATCAGCCCCAGCATTTT; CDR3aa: CASSPGTNQPQHF
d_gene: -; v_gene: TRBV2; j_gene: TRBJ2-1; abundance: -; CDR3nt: TGTGCCACCCGGGGATATAGCAATGAGCAGTTCTTC; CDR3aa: CATRGYSNEQFF
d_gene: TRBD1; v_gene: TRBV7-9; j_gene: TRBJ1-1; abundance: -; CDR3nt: TGTGCCACCCGACAGGGGAACACTGAAGCTTTCTTT; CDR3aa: CATRQGNTEAFF
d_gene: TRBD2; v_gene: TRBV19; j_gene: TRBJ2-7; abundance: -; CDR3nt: TGTGCCAGTGGGAGGGGAGGTGTCTACGAGCAGTACTTC; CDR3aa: CASGRGGVYEQYF
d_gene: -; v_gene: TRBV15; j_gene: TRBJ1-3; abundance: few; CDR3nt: TGTGCCACCAGCAGGGACAAATTTCAGTCTTCTGGAAACACCATATATTTT; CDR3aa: CATSRDKFQSSGNTIYF
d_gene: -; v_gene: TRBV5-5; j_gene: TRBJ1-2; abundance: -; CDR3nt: TGTGCCAGCAGCTTGGGGGGAGAGGGTGGCTATGGCTACACCTTC; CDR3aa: CASSLGGEGGYGYTF
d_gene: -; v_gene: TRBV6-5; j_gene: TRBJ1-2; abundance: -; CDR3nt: TGTGCCAGCAGTCCCTCTCAGAGGTACTATGGCTACACCTTC; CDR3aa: CASSPSQRYYGYTF
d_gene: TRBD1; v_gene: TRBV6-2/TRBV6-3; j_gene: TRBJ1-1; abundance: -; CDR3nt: TGTGCCAGCAGTTACTGGGGACAGCCCCGTGGTGAAGCTTTCTTT; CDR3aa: CASSYWGQPRGEAFF
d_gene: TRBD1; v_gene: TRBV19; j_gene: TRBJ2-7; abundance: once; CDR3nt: TGTGCCAGTAGTATTGTCGCGGCGGGACAGGGGAGCTACGAGCAGTACTTC; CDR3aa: CASSIVAAGQGSYEQYF
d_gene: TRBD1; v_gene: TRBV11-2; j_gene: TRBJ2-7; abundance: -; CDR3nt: TGTGCCAGCAGCTTCCTCTACGGGACAGGGTACGAGCAGTACTTC; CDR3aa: CASSFLYGTGYEQYF
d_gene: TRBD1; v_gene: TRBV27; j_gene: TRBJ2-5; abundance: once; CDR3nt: TGTGCCAGCAGCCTAACCTGGGACAGGGGAGAGACCCAGTACTTC; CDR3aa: CASSLTWDRGETQYF
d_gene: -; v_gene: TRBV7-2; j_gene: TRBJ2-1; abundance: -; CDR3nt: TGTGCCAGCAGCGATGCGAGACTAGTCGATGAGCAGTTCTTC; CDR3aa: CASSDARLVDEQFF
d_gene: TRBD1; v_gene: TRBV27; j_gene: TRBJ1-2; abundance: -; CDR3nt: TGTGCCAGCAGTTTAAGGGACAGGGGGCAGAGGACCTTC; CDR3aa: CASSLRDRGQRTF
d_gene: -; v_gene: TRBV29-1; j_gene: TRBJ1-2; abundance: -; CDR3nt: TGCAGCGTTCCCACTAACTATGGCTACACCTTC; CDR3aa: CSVPTNYGYTF
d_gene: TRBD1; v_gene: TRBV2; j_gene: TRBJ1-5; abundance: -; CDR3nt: TGTGCCAGCAGTGGACCACCCTTGCCGGGACAGGGTACCAATCAGCCCCAGCATTTT; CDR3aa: CASSGPPLPGQGTNQPQHF
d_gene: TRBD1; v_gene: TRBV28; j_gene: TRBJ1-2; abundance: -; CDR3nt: TGTGCCAGCAGTGTTTGGACCGGACAGGGGGAAGGTGGCTACACCTTC; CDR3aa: CASSVWTGQGEGGYTF
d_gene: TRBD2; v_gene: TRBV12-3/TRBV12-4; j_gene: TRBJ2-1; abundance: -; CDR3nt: TGTGCCAGCAGTTTCGGACTAGCGCAGCAGTTCTTC; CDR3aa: CASSFGLAQQFF
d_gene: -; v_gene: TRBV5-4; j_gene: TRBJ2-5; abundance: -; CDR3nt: TGTGCCAGCAGCCAGAAATCCCGGGACACCGGGGAGACCCAGTACTTC; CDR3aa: CASSQKSRDTGETQYF
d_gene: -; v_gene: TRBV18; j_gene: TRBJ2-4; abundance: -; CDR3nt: TGTGCCAGCTCACCCGGAGGAGAGAAAAACATTCAGTACTTC; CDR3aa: CASSPGGEKNIQYF
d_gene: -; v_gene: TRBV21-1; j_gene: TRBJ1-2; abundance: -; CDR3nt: TGTGCCAGCAGCTCAGGGGCTCTATGGGGCTACACCTTC; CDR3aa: CASSSGALWGYTF
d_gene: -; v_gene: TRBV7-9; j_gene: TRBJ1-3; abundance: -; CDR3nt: TGTGCCAGCAGCTTGCGACAGGTCCTCTCTGGAAACACCATATATTTT; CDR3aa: CASSLRQVLSGNTIYF
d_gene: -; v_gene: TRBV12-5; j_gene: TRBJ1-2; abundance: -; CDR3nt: TGTGCTAGTGGTTCCTACAGGGTCGGCGATGGCTACACCTTC; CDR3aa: CASGSYRVGDGYTF
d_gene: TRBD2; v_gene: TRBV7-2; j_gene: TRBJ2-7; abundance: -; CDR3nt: TGTGCCAGCAGCTTCACAGCGGGGGGGCCGGAGCAGTACTTC; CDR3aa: CASSFTAGGPEQYF
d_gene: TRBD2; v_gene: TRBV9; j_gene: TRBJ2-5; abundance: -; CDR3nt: TGTGCCAGCAGCGTAGATGGCGGGAGGGCCCGGGAGACCCAGTACTTC; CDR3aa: CASSVDGGRARETQYF
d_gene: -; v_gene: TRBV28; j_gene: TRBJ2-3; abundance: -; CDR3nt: TGTGCCAGCAGTCAGGGGGGAGATACGCAGTATTTT; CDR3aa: CASSQGGDTQYF
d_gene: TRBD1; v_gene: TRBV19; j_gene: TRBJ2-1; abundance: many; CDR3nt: TGTGCCACGACAGGGGGCAATGAGCAGTTCTTC; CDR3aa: CATTGGNEQFF
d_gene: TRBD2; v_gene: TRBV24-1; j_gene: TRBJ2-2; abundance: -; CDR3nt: TGTGCCACCGTGCGGCGGGGGACCACCGGGGAGCTGTTTTTT; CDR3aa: CATVRRGTTGELFF
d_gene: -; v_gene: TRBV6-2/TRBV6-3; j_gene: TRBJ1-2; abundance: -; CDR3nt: TGTGCCAGCAGTTACGAGGGATCCTATGGCTACACCTTC; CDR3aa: CASSYEGSYGYTF
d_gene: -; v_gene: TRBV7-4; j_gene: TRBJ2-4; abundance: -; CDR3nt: TGTGCCAGCAGCTTACAGGTAGCCAAAAACATTCAGTACTTC; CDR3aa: CASSLQVAKNIQYF
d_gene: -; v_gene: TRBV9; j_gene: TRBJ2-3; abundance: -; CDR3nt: TGTGCCAGCAGCCCCCTAGCGTCGGATACGCAGTATTTT; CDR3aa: CASSPLASDTQYF
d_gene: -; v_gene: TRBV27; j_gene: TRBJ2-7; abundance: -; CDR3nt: TGTGCCAGCAGCAAGTGGGGGGGCAGATCCGACGAGCAGTACTTC; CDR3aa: CASSKWGGRSDEQYF
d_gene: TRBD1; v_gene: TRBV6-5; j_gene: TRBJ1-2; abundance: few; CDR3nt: TGTGCCAGCAGTAAGACAGGGGGTTTCTATGGCTACACCTTC; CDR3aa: CASSKTGGFYGYTF
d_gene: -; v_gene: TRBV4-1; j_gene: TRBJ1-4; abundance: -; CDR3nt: TGCGCCAGCAGCCAAGATGGTCGGGAGACCTATGAAAAACTGTTTTTT; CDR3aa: CASSQDGRETYEKLFF
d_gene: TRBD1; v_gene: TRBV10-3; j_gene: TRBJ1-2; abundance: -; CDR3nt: TGTGCCATCAGTGAGGGACAGGGTAGGAACTATGGCTACACCTTC; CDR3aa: CAISEGQGRNYGYTF
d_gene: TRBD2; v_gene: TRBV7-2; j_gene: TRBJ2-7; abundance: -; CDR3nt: TGTGCCAGCAGCTTAGATTGGTCTAGCGGGAGGTACGAGCAGTACTTC; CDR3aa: CASSLDWSSGRYEQYF
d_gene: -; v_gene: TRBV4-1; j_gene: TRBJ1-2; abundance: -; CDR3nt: TGCGCCAGCCGTGGGGGCGTCGGCTACACCTTC; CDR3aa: CASRGGVGYTF
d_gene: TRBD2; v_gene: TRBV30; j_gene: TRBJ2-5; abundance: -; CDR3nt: TGTGCCTCTAACCCTATGACTAGCGGGAGAGGAGAGACCCAGTACTTC; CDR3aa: CASNPMTSGRGETQYF
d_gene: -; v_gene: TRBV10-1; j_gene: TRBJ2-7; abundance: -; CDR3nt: TGCGCCAGCTCTCTAGGGGGTTCCTACGAGCAGTACTTC; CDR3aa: CASSLGGSYEQYF